Presented here are 21 T cell receptor beta chains from one specimen sequenced in a study of blood T cell repertoires in COVID-19. Generated by immunoSEQ multiplex PCR, the TCRdb table keeps only in-frame clones and is missing some. The table has some 180,000 clones, 81% seen once; the top ten hold more than 10%. The sample comprised peripheral blood. These receptors were collected from a woman aged 80 or over with COVID-19, enrolled during active disease.

The chain uses TRBV4-2 and TRBJ2-7, with 7 bases matching TRBD1. V was pared by 4 bases and J by 6 bases, with 9 bases of the junction left unmatched. CDR1 is LGHNA and CDR2 is YNFKEQ in the germline V gene. The CDR3 sequence is 14 residues long. This CDR3 reads CASSRDSYSGEQYF. The CDR3 DNA reads as TGTGCCAGCAGCCGGGACAGTTATTCAGGCGAGCAGTACTTC.

V gene TRBV10-3 combines with J gene TRBJ2-3; 14 nucleotides line up with TRBD2. Germline CDR1 is ENHRY and CDR2 is SYGVKD. The CDR3 totals 16 residues. Germline trimming cut 7 bases from V and 4 bases from J; bases unmatched to any gene: 7. CDR3 amino acids: CAITSGLAGGADTQYF. The CDR3 DNA follows: TGTGCCATCACCTCAGGACTAGCGGGAGGTGCAGATACGCAGTATTTT.

CDR3 in amino acids: CASSFDGQHYNEQFF. DNA for the CDR3: TGTGCCAGCAGCTTCGATGGACAGCACTACAATGAGCAGTTCTTC. J is TRBJ2-1 and V is TRBV7-2; maybe TRBD1 (6 bases). V lost 3 bases, J lost 3 bases, and 12 bases lay in between. CDR3 length: 15 amino acids. CDR1 SGHTA and CDR2 FQGNSA come from the germline V gene.

The rearrangement links TRBV6-6 to TRBJ1-3; the match to TRBD1 covers 8 bases. Trimming at V came to 8 bases and at J to 0 bases, leaving 6 bases not matched to a gene. CDR3 size: 15 residues. Germline CDR1 is MNHNY and CDR2 is SVGAGI (reference sequence). The CDR3 protein is CASVDRGGSGNTIYF. CDR3 DNA sequence: TGTGCCAGCGTCGACAGGGGAGGCTCTGGAAACACCATATATTTT.

CDR3 in DNA: TGTGCCAGCAGGGGCTTCTATAGGGGCTACGAGCAGTACTTC. It specifies CASRGFYRGYEQYF. This chain connects TRBV28 to TRBJ2-7; D may be TRBD1 (5 bases). V lost 6 bases, J lost 3 bases, and 15 bases lay in between. Germline loops: CDR1 MDHEN, CDR2 SYDVKM. CDR3 length equals 14 residues.

The chain recombines TRBV5-6 with TRBJ2-1, with 7 nucleotides matching TRBD1. V lost 0 bases and J lost 3; bases outside the gene matches: 12. The CDR3 is 18 residues long. Germline V gene lookup returns CDR1 SGHDT and CDR2 YYEEEE. CDR3 region: CASSLGWVSGGRYNEQFF. CDR3 bases: TGTGCCAGCAGCTTGGGTTGGGTCTCAGGGGGACGCTACAATGAGCAGTTCTTC.

The J gene is TRBJ1-5, the V gene TRBV2; no firm D call. The CDR3 contains 16 residues. Germline lookup yields CDR1 SNHLY and CDR2 FYNNEI. The ends were cut back, 5 bases at V and 0 bases at J, with 14 bases in the middle. The CDR3 loop reads CASSQQGGYSNQPQHF. CDR3 nucleotides: TGTGCCAGCAGTCAACAAGGCGGGTATAGCAATCAGCCCCAGCATTTT.

This clone was detected only once. This chain links TRBV28 with TRBJ2-3; 8 bases agree with TRBD1. Unmatched junction bases numbered 8, after V lost 5 bases and J lost 4 bases. Germline V gene sequence: CDR1 MDHEN, CDR2 SYDVKM. CDR3 length equals 15 residues. The CDR3 DNA follows: TGTGCCAGCAGTCGTGGACAGGGATGGGCAGATACGCAGTATTTT. Protein sequence: CASSRGQGWADTQYF.

This chain joins TRBV2 and TRBJ2-7; possibly TRBD1 for D (5 bases). CDR1 and CDR2 from the germline V gene are SNHLY and FYNNEI. V dropped 5 bases and J dropped 4 bases, with 9 bases sitting between them. The CDR3 is 12 amino acids. CDR3 loop: CASSRRGYEQYF. The CDR3 DNA sequence: TGTGCCAGCAGTCGAAGGGGTTACGAGCAGTACTTC. Based on the CDR3 plus reference TRBV2 and TRBJ2-7, the full variable domain is EPEVTQTPSHQVTQMGQEVILRCVPISNHLYFYWYRQILGQKVEFLVSFYNNEISEKSEIFDDQFSVERPDGSNFTLKIRSTKLEDSAMYFCASSRRGYEQYFGPGTRLTVT.

The chain couples TRBV27 to TRBJ2-1; 8 bases line up with TRBD2. The germline gives CDR1 MNHEY, CDR2 SMNVEV (reference sequence). After removal of 6 bases from V and 4 bases from J, the junction contained 11 bases not matched to a gene. The CDR3 is 16 residues long. The CDR3 nucleotides are TGTGCCAGCAGCGTAACAGGGAGCGGGAGATACAATGAGCAGTTCTTC. It translates to CASSVTGSGRYNEQFF.

Written as DNA, the CDR3 is TGTGCCAGCAGGCTAGCGGGAGTCTACGAGCAGTACTTC. Amino acid sequence: CASRLAGVYEQYF. The V gene is TRBV6-7, the J gene TRBJ2-7; 10 positions agree with TRBD2. TRBV6-7 is classed as an ORF, of uncertain function. V trimming: 6 bases; J trimming: 3 bases; junction bases outside the gene matches: 2. The CDR3 is 13 amino acids.

The V gene is TRBV5-4, the J gene TRBJ1-2; a weak D match, TRBD1 (5 bases). Trimming pared 4 bases from V and 4 bases from J, leaving 11 bases between. In germline, CDR1 is SGHNT, CDR2 YYREEE (reference sequence). This CDR3 has 13 residues. CDR3 amino acids: CASSVQVSYGYTF. The CDR3 nucleotides read TGTGCCAGCAGCGTACAGGTTAGCTATGGCTACACCTTC.

J is TRBJ1-4 and V is TRBV4-2; tentative D call: TRBD1 (5 bases). The CDR3 runs 16 residues. Germline V gene lookup returns CDR1 LGHNA and CDR2 YNFKEQ. Trimming removed 1 base at V and 8 bases at J, with 17 bases between. In nucleotides, the CDR3 is TGTGCCAGCAGCCAAGCGGTAGGTCAGGGCAAAGAAAAACTGTTTTTT. Translated: CASSQAVGQGKEKLFF.

This clone was picked up a small number of times. The chain links TRBV27 to TRBJ1-2; D possibly corresponds to TRBD1 (5 bases). CDR3 length equals 15 residues. V lost 10 bases and J lost 4, with 22 bases in between. The V gene's germline CDR1 is MNHEY and CDR2 SMNVEV (reference sequence). CDR3 DNA sequence: TGTGCCACTACACCAGCGCGGGACGGAACCTATGGCTACACCTTC. It codes for CATTPARDGTYGYTF.

The chain employs TRBV5-1 and TRBJ1-2; 10 bases align to TRBD1. Germline-derived CDR1 and CDR2 are SGHRS and YFSETQ. V shed 4 bases, J shed 4 bases, and the junction held 16 bases outside the gene matches. This CDR3 is built from 18 residues. The CDR3 here is CASSLTPGQGSRGYGYTF. CDR3 coding DNA: TGCGCCAGCAGCCTAACACCGGGACAGGGGAGTCGGGGCTATGGCTACACCTTC.

The chain couples TRBV4-3 to TRBJ1-3; D uncertain. The CDR3 runs 16 residues. Germline lookup yields CDR1 LGHNA and CDR2 YSLEER. The V end was cut by 4 bases, the J end by 0 bases, with 13 bases between. This CDR3 reads CASSRNPGNSGNTIYF. In nucleotides, the CDR3 is TGCGCCAGCAGCCGTAATCCGGGGAACTCTGGAAACACCATATATTTT.

The sample holds one count of this clone. This chain links TRBV27 with TRBJ2-1, with 11 bases matching TRBD2. This CDR3 is built from 16 residues. Germline V gives CDR1 MNHEY, CDR2 SMNVEV (reference sequence). Trimming cost V 1 base and J 4 bases; bases outside gene matches: 3. The chain's CDR3 is CASSLFLAGGYNEQFF. The CDR3 region has the DNA TGTGCCAGCAGTTTATTCCTAGCGGGGGGATACAATGAGCAGTTCTTC.

This chain connects TRBV10-3 to TRBJ2-2, with TRBD2 identical over 7 bases. The CDR3 totals 17 residues. Germline V gene lookup returns CDR1 ENHRY and CDR2 SYGVKD. V shed 6 bases and J 3 bases; nucleotides not matched to a gene: 13. This CDR3 reads CAISPAVAGADTGELFF. CDR3 coding DNA: TGTGCCATCAGCCCCGCGGTAGCGGGTGCGGACACCGGGGAGCTGTTTTTT.

The chain couples TRBV7-2 to TRBJ1-2, with D maybe TRBD1 (6 bases). Germline-derived CDR1 and CDR2 are SGHTA and FQGNSA. This CDR3 spans 14 amino acids. V lost 1 base, J lost 5 bases, and 11 bases lay in between. The CDR3 sequence: CASSLVGQGYGYTF. The CDR3 DNA follows: TGTGCCAGCAGCTTAGTCGGGCAGGGGTATGGCTACACCTTC.

V and J are TRBV7-2 and TRBJ1-1; D unclear. The CDR3 covers 14 residues. Deletions cut 3 bases from V and 4 bases from J, with 12 bases between. CDR1 is SGHTA and CDR2 is FQGNSA in the germline V gene. The CDR3 coding sequence is TGTGCCAGCAGCTTTAATACAGAGGGCACTGAAGCTTTCTTT. It specifies CASSFNTEGTEAFF.

The V and J genes are TRBV7-8 and TRBJ2-7, with 9 bases matching TRBD2. With 4 bases clipped from V and 7 bases from J, the junction kept 14 bases outside the gene matches. Per the germline V gene, CDR1 is SGHVS and CDR2 is FQNEAQ. This CDR3 is 16 amino acids long. As DNA, the CDR3 is TGTGCCAGCAGCTCGCCCTGGGGCGGGGGGGCGCAAGAGCAGTACTTC. It specifies CASSSPWGGGAQEQYF.